The clone carrying this T cell receptor (beta chain) was seen a handful of times. Antigen specificity is unknown. The sample comes from a study of CD8 T cells in ankylosing spondylitis. Study-level findings and limits: What appeared characteristic of ankylosing spondylitis blood was a TCR beta motif of under 10 highly homologous variants. As for the disease-linked clones, they showed a CD8+ phenotype and occurred at relatively low frequencies in peripheral blood. As reported, disease-linked clones showed significant enrichment in matched ankylosing spondylitis synovial fluid.

Quantitative molecular-barcoded 5'-RACE generated the TCR beta libraries. TCRdb redid the calling of the 5' RACE reads with MiXCR, one entry per CDR3 protein. This repertoire shows around 430,000 distinct CDR3 sequences, over 15% found once; its top ten account for just over 1%. The length of the CDR3 is 15 residues. The germline CDR1 and CDR2 sequences are SGHTA and FQGTGA. The trim removed 2 bases at V and 2 bases at J, leaving 4 bases unmatched. The sequence derives from a male donor with ankylosing spondylitis. The sequenced material came from blood, either unsorted or a sorted T cell fraction (not recorded which). This chain uses TRBV7-3 with TRBJ2-3; 7 bases agree with TRBD2. The CDR3 loop reads CASSLLLADTDTQYF. The CDR3 DNA sequence: TGTGCCAGCAGCTTATTGCTAGCGGACACAGATACGCAGTATTTT.